This T cell receptor beta chain stems from a study of T cell repertoires in cytomegalovirus infection. Looking at the study overall: Based on public TCR beta signatures, there were indications of CMV infection and of a matching HLA type.

TCRdb reanalysed the reads using MiXCR and keeps one entry per CDR3 protein. The sample holds about 600,000 distinct CDR3 sequences; 20% to 25% are singletons and the top ten take 8%. Trimming cost V 9 bases and J 6 bases, with 21 bases left between them. The CDR3 covers 14 residues. Study-wide points: Adding up the frequency of public TCR beta families identified people who carried CMV plus the relevant HLA. The ex vivo response was dominated by HLA-C-restricted CMV-specific TCR beta clonotypes.

For this clonotype: Its antigen is still unknown.

This sequence joins TRBV12-3 or TRBV12-4 and TRBJ2-7; a weak D match, TRBD1 (5 bases). The source is a human donor in good health (CMV status not recorded). Some clones in this sample may be carry-over from other donors' samples. The sequencing input was CD8+ T cells from PBMCs. The CDR3 DNA reads as TGTGCCAGTAGTCCCCAGGGATGGACCCGCGAGCAGTACTTC. Translation: CASSPQGWTREQYF.